These T cell receptor beta chains were read from a single sample in a study of long-term antiretroviral therapy in people with HIV. Using immunoSEQ multiplex PCR, the repertoire was profiled, and TCRdb retains in-frame clones only, with some absent. The table lists about 48,000 clones, about 86% of them singletons, with roughly 3% in the top ten. Sequences were derived from unsorted PBMCs, sampled 0.8 years after starting antiretroviral therapy. These receptors all stem from a woman between 18 and 29 years old with HIV. The CDR3 runs from the conserved cysteine through the conserved F or W. The D gene is left open where the match is weak. Clone size is stated in some rows and not others, as once, few, many or a class when expanded.

v_call	d_call	j_call	clone_size	cdr3_nt	cdr3_aa
TRBV6-5	NA	TRBJ2-2	few	TGTGCCAGCAGTTACTCGGCAGGGGCGAACACCGGGGAGCTGTTTTTT	CASSYSAGANTGELFF
TRBV27	NA	TRBJ2-1	once	TGTGCCAGCAGCCCCCCGGGACATATGTTCTTC	CASSPPGHMFF
TRBV7-3	NA	TRBJ1-1	NA	TGTGCCAGCAGCTCGGGCAGAGTGAACACTGAAGCTTTCTTT	CASSSGRVNTEAFF
TRBV10-1	TRBD1	TRBJ1-5	few	TGCGCCAGCCTCACCGGGACAGAGGGGGATCAGCCCCAGCATTTT	CASLTGTEGDQPQHF
TRBV7-6	NA	TRBJ2-1	few	TGTGCCAGCAGCGGATCCGGGGTGAACAATGAGCAGTTCTTC	CASSGSGVNNEQFF
TRBV19	NA	TRBJ1-1	NA	TGTGCCAGTAGCCTAACTTACAGCACTGAAGCTTTCTTT	CASSLTYSTEAFF
TRBV28	NA	TRBJ2-7	NA	TGTGCCAGCAGTCCCCTCGGCTACGAGCAGTACTTC	CASSPLGYEQYF
TRBV7-9	NA	TRBJ1-4	NA	TGTGCCAGCAGCTTAGCGAAGGGGAGGAAGGACGAAAAACTGTTTTTT	CASSLAKGRKDEKLFF
TRBV7-9	NA	TRBJ2-7	NA	TGTGCCAGCAGCCGCACGGGGCAGGGAGCCCCCTACGAGCAGTACTTC	CASSRTGQGAPYEQYF
TRBV7-8	NA	TRBJ2-6	NA	TGTGCCAGCACCACACCTCGACCCAGGGTGGTATCTGGGGCCAACGTCCTGACTTTC	CASTTPRPRVVSGANVLTF
TRBV18	NA	TRBJ1-2	NA	TGTGCCAGCTCACCCCCAGGAATGGATAACTATGGCTACACCTTC	CASSPPGMDNYGYTF
TRBV9	NA	TRBJ2-3	NA	TGTGCCAGCAGCGTAGGGCGGGCCACGAGCACAGATACGCAGTATTTT	CASSVGRATSTDTQYF
TRBV28	TRBD2	TRBJ2-1	NA	TGTGCCAGCAGTTTTCGACTAGCGGGGCAAAATGAGCAGTTCTTC	CASSFRLAGQNEQFF
TRBV2	NA	TRBJ2-7	once	TGTGCCACCGCGGGGTTGAGAAACGAGCAGTACTTC	CATAGLRNEQYF
TRBV9	NA	TRBJ2-7	NA	TGTGCCAGCAGCGTAGCCCCAGGGGACTACGAGCAGTACTTC	CASSVAPGDYEQYF